Presented here are 32 T cell receptor beta chains from one specimen sequenced in a study of T cell changes during pregnancy in multiple sclerosis. The assay was immunoSEQ multiplex PCR, and TCRdb's table has in-frame clones only and misses some. Altogether roughly 80,000 clones are present, approximately 90% being singletons, with the ten largest covering 1.9%. The sample consisted of peripheral blood, taken before pregnancy. The receptors here all came from a female donor with multiple sclerosis, enrolled in a pregnancy study.

This chain links TRBV9 with TRBJ2-1; perhaps TRBD2 as D (7 bases). V was trimmed by 2 bases and J by 2 bases, leaving 23 bases between them. There are 19 residues in the CDR3. CDR1 SGDLS and CDR2 YYNGEE come from the germline V gene. DNA of the CDR3: TGTGCCAGCAGCGTTAATCCACGGGGGGCCCTCGCAACCTACAATGAGCAGTTCTTC. Translated, it gives CASSVNPRGALATYNEQFF.

The sample holds one count of this clone. V is TRBV30 and J is TRBJ1-2, with 7 bases aligning to TRBD1. The CDR3 runs to 13 residues. Trimming at V came to 8 bases and at J to 6 bases, leaving 12 bases not matched to a gene. In germline, CDR1 is GTSNPN, CDR2 SVGIG (reference sequence). CDR3 nucleotide sequence: TGTGCCCGACTCGACTACACAGGGGATGGCTACACCTTC. Protein product: CARLDYTGDGYTF.

The rearrangement uses TRBV7-6 and TRBJ1-2, with 7 nucleotides matching TRBD1. V lost 5 bases to trimming and J lost 5 bases; unmatched junction nucleotides: 8. CDR1 is SGHVS and CDR2 is FNYEAQ in the germline V gene. This CDR3 contains 14 residues. In DNA, the CDR3 is TGTGCCAGCAGCCACCGACAGGGTAGGTATGGCTACACCTTC. This codes for CASSHRQGRYGYTF. Using reference TRBV7-6 and TRBJ1-2 for the parts outside the CDR3, the full variable domain is GAGVSQSPRYKVTKRGQDVALRCDPISGHVSLYWYRQALGQGPEFLTYFNYEAQQDKSGLPNDRFSAERPEGSISTLTIQRTEQRDSAMYRCASSHRQGRYGYTFGSGTRLTVV.

Only one count was recorded for this clone. This chain uses TRBV12-2 with TRBJ2-1; TRBD2 was called by the table and not checked on the DNA. TRBV12-2 is an annotated pseudogene. The CDR3 runs 16 residues. CDR3 loop: CASRLGLAGGYNEQFF. For the CDR3, the DNA is TGTGCAAGTCGCTTAGGGCTAGCGGGGGGTTACAATGAGCAGTTCTTC.

J is TRBJ1-2 and V is TRBV9, with TRBD1 identical over 7 bases. The V and J ends lost 8 bases and 5 bases, in that order; junction bases with no gene match: 12. Looked up from germline, CDR1 is SGDLS and CDR2 is YYNGEE. There are 14 residues in the CDR3. CDR3 sequence: CASTPGGDRYGYTF. Here the CDR3 DNA reads TGTGCCAGTACCCCAGGGGGAGATCGTTATGGCTACACCTTC.

V is TRBV6-4 and J is TRBJ1-1; D perhaps matches TRBD1 (5 bases). The CDR3 extends over 13 amino acids. Germline CDR1 MRHNA, CDR2 SNTAGT. Trimming pared 4 bases from V and 4 bases from J, leaving 10 bases between. This chain's CDR3 is CASSVDRSTEAFF. For the CDR3, the DNA is TGTGCCAGCAGTGTAGACAGATCCACTGAAGCTTTCTTT.

The chain joins TRBV13 to TRBJ2-1; D unresolved. Germline CDR1 PRHDT, CDR2 FYEKMQ (reference sequence). The CDR3 length is 12 residues. Deletions cut 5 bases from V and 7 bases from J, with 9 bases between. The CDR3 loop reads CASSADSNEQFF. The CDR3 DNA sequence: TGTGCCAGCAGCGCGGATTCGAATGAGCAGTTCTTC.

The chain employs TRBV2 and TRBJ2-7; TRBD1 agrees at 7 bases. The junction had 11 bases not matched to a gene; V was cut back by 6 bases and J by 3 bases. In germline, CDR1 is SNHLY, CDR2 FYNNEI. The CDR3 spans 15 residues. The CDR3 protein is CASRESVGQSYEQYF. In DNA form, the CDR3 reads TGTGCCAGCAGGGAGTCCGTGGGACAGAGCTACGAGCAGTACTTC.

This sequence joins TRBV10-3 and TRBJ2-1, with D maybe TRBD2 (6 bases). The V gene lost 3 bases and the J gene lost 4 bases, with 13 bases spanning the gap. Germline loops: CDR1 ENHRY, CDR2 SYGVKD. The CDR3 runs 15 residues. The CDR3 region is CAISDDSGLYNEQFF. The CDR3 bases are TGTGCCATCAGTGATGATAGCGGCTTATACAATGAGCAGTTCTTC.

The V and J genes are TRBV27 and TRBJ2-7; TRBD1 is a possible D gene (5 bases). The V gene lost 6 bases and the J gene lost 1 base, with 7 bases spanning the gap. The CDR3 extends over 12 amino acids. The V gene's germline CDR1 is MNHEY and CDR2 SMNVEV (reference sequence). The CDR3 nucleotides are TGTGCCAGCAGCGACAGTTCCTACGAGCAGTACTTC. It encodes CASSDSSYEQYF.

This sequence joins TRBV5-1 and TRBJ2-1; 9 positions match TRBD1. The germline V gene has CDR1 SGHRS and CDR2 YFSETQ. CDR3 size: 18 residues. Trimming took 4 bases from V and 2 from J; bases not matched to a gene: 13. As DNA, the CDR3 is TGCGCCAGCAGCCCCCTTAATGGACAGGGGTCCCCCTACAATGAGCAGTTCTTC. Its translation: CASSPLNGQGSPYNEQFF.

This chain links TRBV18 with TRBJ1-1; TRBD1 matches 8 bases. This CDR3 is 15 amino acids long. Germline V gene data show CDR1 as KGHSH and CDR2 as LQKENI. The J segment lost 1 base and the V segment lost 5 bases, leaving 6 bases of the junction unmatched. CDR3 amino acids: CASSSQQGENTEAFF. The CDR3 DNA follows: TGTGCCAGCTCATCACAACAGGGGGAGAACACTGAAGCTTTCTTT.

The rearrangement joins TRBV7-9 to TRBJ1-2; no reliable D call. With 1 base removed from V and 4 bases from J, the gap between germline ends came to 13 bases. The CDR3 sequence is 15 residues long. Germline V gene lookup returns CDR1 SEHNR and CDR2 FQNEAQ (reference sequence). DNA of the CDR3: TGTGCCAGCAGCTTAGAGGTTACGGGGAGCTATGGCTACACCTTC. As protein: CASSLEVTGSYGYTF.

This CDR3 reads CASSPIRQGVPGSYEQFF. The CDR3 bases are TGCGCCAGCAGCCCCATACGACAGGGGGTTCCCGGCTCTTATGAGCAGTTCTTC. The chain uses TRBV10-2 and TRBJ2-1; 9 nucleotides line up with TRBD1. Germline V lookup: CDR1 WSHSY, CDR2 SAAADI. The V and J ends lost 6 bases and 8 bases, in that order; junction bases with no gene match: 20. This CDR3 spans 18 amino acids.

This sequence joins TRBV29-1 and TRBJ1-4, with a tentative D call TRBD1 (6 bases). The germline gives CDR1 SQVTM, CDR2 ANQGSEA. The CDR3 extends over 13 amino acids. V was cut by 3 bases and J by 8 bases, with 13 bases left in between. The CDR3 is CSVEGRGMEKLFF. The CDR3 DNA is TGCAGCGTTGAGGGCAGGGGAATGGAAAAACTGTTTTTT. The full variable domain, rest sourced from reference TRBV29-1 and TRBJ1-4, is SAVISQKPSRDICQRGTSLTIQCQVDSQVTMMFWYRQQPGQSLTLIATANQGSEATYESGFVIDKFPISRPNLTFSTLTVSNMSPEDSSIYLCSVEGRGMEKLFFGSGTQLSVL.

The chain carries TRBV11-3 and TRBJ2-4, with a weak D call TRBD2 (5 bases). Deletions cut 5 bases from V and 8 bases from J, with 13 bases between. The CDR3 loop spans 13 amino acids. CDR1 SGHNT and CDR2 YENEEA come from the germline V gene. CDR3: CASSLSDGDIQYF. CDR3 DNA sequence: TGTGCCAGCAGCCTCTCTGACGGGGACATTCAGTACTTC. The full variable domain, with the rest looked up from reference TRBV11-3 and TRBJ2-4, is EAGVVQSPRYKIIEKKQPVAFWCNPISGHNTLYWYLQNLGQGPELLIRYENEEAVDDSQLPKDRFSAERLKGVDSTLKIQPAELGDSAVYLCASSLSDGDIQYFGAGTRLSVL.

This clone has only one observation. This chain links TRBV6-1 with TRBJ1-2, with D maybe TRBD1 (6 bases). V was trimmed by 7 bases and J by 4 bases, leaving 19 bases between them. Looked up from germline, CDR1 is MNHNS and CDR2 is SASEGT. The CDR3 runs to 15 residues. The CDR3 sequence: CASKQGRNSIYGYTF. The CDR3 region has the DNA TGTGCCAGCAAACAGGGACGAAACTCGATCTATGGCTACACCTTC.

This chain joins TRBV28 and TRBJ1-1; TRBD1 is a possible D gene (5 bases). The CDR3 extends over 14 amino acids. The V end was cut by 4 bases, the J end by 4 bases, with 13 bases between. Germline CDR1 is MDHEN and CDR2 is SYDVKM. CDR3 residues: CASSSREWGTEAFF. CDR3 sequence (DNA): TGTGCCAGCAGTTCCAGGGAATGGGGCACTGAAGCTTTCTTT.

This chain links TRBV7-6 with TRBJ1-4; D might be TRBD1 (5 bases). The CDR3 has 14 residues. CDR1 SGHVS and CDR2 FNYEAQ come from the germline V gene. With 4 bases removed from V and 8 bases from J, the gap between germline ends came to 14 bases. Here the CDR3 DNA reads TGTGCCAGCAGCTCCCCCTCGGGGGGGGAAAAACTGTTTTTT. This sequence encodes CASSSPSGGEKLFF.

This clone appeared once. The chain uses TRBV2 and TRBJ2-7; the D gene is possibly TRBD1 (6 bases). This CDR3 spans 15 amino acids. Germline-derived CDR1 and CDR2 are SNHLY and FYNNEI. The V end was cut by 1 base, the J end by 3 bases, with 13 bases between. CDR3 bases: TGTGCCAGCAGTGAAGTGGGACACCACCTCTACGAGCAGTACTTC. Its translation: CASSEVGHHLYEQYF.

The chain couples TRBV30 to TRBJ2-1; 10 nucleotides agree with TRBD1. Germline-derived CDR1 and CDR2 are GTSNPN and SVGIG (reference sequence). The junction had 4 bases not matched to a gene; V was cut back by 2 bases and J by 3 bases. CDR3 length: 15 amino acids. Here the CDR3 reads CAWSPDRGVYNEQFF. CDR3 nucleotides: TGTGCCTGGAGTCCGGACAGGGGGGTCTACAATGAGCAGTTCTTC.

The CDR3 region has the DNA TGTGCCAGCAGCCTTAGCGGGGGGTACACAGATACGCAGTATTTT. It translates to CASSLSGGYTDTQYF. This chain joins TRBV7-3 and TRBJ2-3; 10 nucleotides agree with TRBD2. V dropped 5 bases and J dropped 2; count of bases not matched to a gene: 4. CDR3 length equals 15 residues. Germline V gene lookup returns CDR1 SGHTA and CDR2 FQGTGA.

The rearrangement links TRBV14 to TRBJ2-2; no clear D. The length of the CDR3 is 14 residues. Trimming pared 4 bases from V and 5 bases from J, leaving 11 bases between. The germline CDR1 and CDR2 sequences are SGHDN and FVKESK. The CDR3 reads CASSRFTETGELFF. DNA for the CDR3: TGTGCCAGCAGCCGGTTCACAGAGACCGGGGAGCTGTTTTTT.

With regard to this clone: The sample has other DNA sequences that encode this CDR3 too. This sequence joins TRBV7-9 and TRBJ1-1; no reliable D call. CDR3 length: 14 amino acids. V lost 0 bases to trimming and J lost 0 bases, with 5 bases between them. Germline loops: CDR1 SEHNR, CDR2 FQNEAQ (reference sequence). The CDR3 region is CASSLAAMNTEAFF. DNA for the CDR3: TGTGCCAGCAGCTTAGCAGCGATGAACACTGAAGCTTTCTTT. The complete variable domain, with remaining parts taken from reference TRBV7-9 and TRBJ1-1, reads DTGVSQNPRHKITKRGQNVTFRCDPISEHNRLYWYRQTLGQGPEFLTYFQNEAQLEKSRLLSDRFSAERPKGSFSTLEIQRTEQGDSAMYLCASSLAAMNTEAFFGQGTRLTVV.

V gene TRBV30 combines with J gene TRBJ1-6; no firm D call. The CDR3 totals 11 residues. V was pared by 2 bases and J by 10 bases, with 6 bases between. CDR1 is GTSNPN, CDR2 SVGIG, per germline (reference sequence). CDR3 in amino acids: CAWSFGSPLHF. For the CDR3, the DNA is TGTGCCTGGAGTTTCGGGTCACCCCTCCACTTT.

The rearrangement links TRBV11-2 to TRBJ2-5; perhaps TRBD1 as D (5 bases). CDR1 SGHAT and CDR2 FQNNGV come from the germline V gene. The CDR3 is 16 amino acids. With 5 bases removed from V and 5 bases from J, the gap between germline ends came to 21 bases. CDR3: CASSILPGQGRETQYF. For the CDR3, the DNA is TGTGCCAGCAGCATCCTCCCTGGACAAGGCAGGGAGACCCAGTACTTC.

This rearrangement joins TRBV15 to TRBJ1-2, with TRBD1 matching over 8 bases. Trimming took 7 bases from V and 4 from J; bases not matched to a gene: 14. The CDR3 consists of 16 residues. CDR1 is LNHNV, CDR2 YYDKDF, per germline (reference sequence). CDR3 protein: CATTAGGGQGAYGYTF. In nucleotides, the CDR3 is TGTGCCACCACAGCTGGGGGGGGGCAGGGGGCCTATGGCTACACCTTC.

The V and J genes are TRBV5-4 and TRBJ1-3; TRBD1 is a possible D gene (5 bases). Germline V gene sequence: CDR1 SGHNT, CDR2 YYREEE (reference sequence). Trimming cost V 3 bases and J 7 bases, with 11 bases left between them. There are 13 residues in the CDR3. The CDR3 bases are TGTGCCAGCAGCTACATGACAGCCAACACCATATATTTT. Amino acid sequence: CASSYMTANTIYF.

The chain recombines TRBV9 with TRBJ2-7, with 8 bases matching TRBD1. This CDR3 is 15 amino acids long. V shed 3 bases and J 0 bases; nucleotides not matched to a gene: 5. From germline, CDR1 is SGDLS and CDR2 YYNGEE. In nucleotides, the CDR3 is TGTGCCAGCAGCGCGCAGGGGGCGAGCTCCTACGAGCAGTACTTC. Its protein is CASSAQGASSYEQYF.

The chain links TRBV13 to TRBJ2-2, with 7 bases matching TRBD1. There are 16 residues in the CDR3. The V gene end was trimmed by 7 bases and the J gene end by 3 bases; junction bases not matched to a gene: 11. The germline CDR1 and CDR2 sequences are PRHDT and FYEKMQ (reference sequence). The CDR3 nucleotides are TGTGCCAGCATCTTCCGGGACAGCATGTACACCGGGGAGCTGTTTTTT. Its translation is CASIFRDSMYTGELFF.

The genes are TRBV28 and TRBJ1-3; D uncertain. Trimming pared 8 bases from V and 0 bases from J, leaving 11 bases between. CDR1 and CDR2 (germline): MDHEN, SYDVKM. This CDR3 contains 14 residues. In DNA, the CDR3 is TGTGCCAGCGGGTCTAGGAACTCTGGAAACACCATATATTTT. Its translation: CASGSRNSGNTIYF. Complete variable domain (other parts from reference TRBV28 and TRBJ1-3): DVKVTQSSRYLVKRTGEKVFLECVQDMDHENMFWYRQDPGLGLRLIYFSYDVKMKEKGDIPEGYSVSREKKERFSLILESASTNQTSMYLCASGSRNSGNTIYFGEGSWLTVV.

This clone was counted a single time. The chain recombines TRBV14 with TRBJ2-7; possibly TRBD2 for D (5 bases). Per the germline V gene, CDR1 is SGHDN and CDR2 is FVKESK. This CDR3 is 14 amino acids long. V was cut by 4 bases and J by 2 bases, with 12 bases left in between. CDR3 bases: TGTGCCAGCAGCCGCTCGGGATTCCCCTACGAGCAGTACTTC. It specifies CASSRSGFPYEQYF. The whole variable domain, filled in from reference TRBV14 and TRBJ2-7, reads EAGVTQFPSHSVIEKGQTVTLRCDPISGHDNLYWYRRVMGKEIKFLLHFVKESKQDESGMPNNRFLAERTGGTYSTLKVQPAELEDSGVYFCASSRSGFPYEQYFGPGTRLTVT.